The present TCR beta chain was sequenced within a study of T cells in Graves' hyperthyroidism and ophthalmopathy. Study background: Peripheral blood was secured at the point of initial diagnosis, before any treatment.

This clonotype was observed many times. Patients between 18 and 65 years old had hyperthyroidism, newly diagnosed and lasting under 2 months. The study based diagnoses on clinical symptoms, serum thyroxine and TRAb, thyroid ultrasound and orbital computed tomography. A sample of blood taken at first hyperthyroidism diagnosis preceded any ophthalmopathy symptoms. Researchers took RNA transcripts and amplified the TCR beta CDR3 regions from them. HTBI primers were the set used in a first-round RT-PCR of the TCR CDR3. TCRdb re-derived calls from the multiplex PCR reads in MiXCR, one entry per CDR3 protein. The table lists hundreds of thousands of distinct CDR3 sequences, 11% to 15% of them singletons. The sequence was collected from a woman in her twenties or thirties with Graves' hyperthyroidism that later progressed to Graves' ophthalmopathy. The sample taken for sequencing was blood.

CDR3 sequence: CASSENRGFSTGELFF. CDR3 bases: TGCGCCAGCAGTGAAAACAGGGGGTTCAGCACCGGGGAGCTGTTTTTT. J is TRBJ2-2 and V is TRBV10-1; 8 bases fit TRBD1. Germline trimming cut 3 bases from V and 4 bases from J; bases unmatched to any gene: 7. This CDR3 spans 16 amino acids. Germline V gene lookup returns CDR1 WNHNN and CDR2 SYGVQD (reference sequence).